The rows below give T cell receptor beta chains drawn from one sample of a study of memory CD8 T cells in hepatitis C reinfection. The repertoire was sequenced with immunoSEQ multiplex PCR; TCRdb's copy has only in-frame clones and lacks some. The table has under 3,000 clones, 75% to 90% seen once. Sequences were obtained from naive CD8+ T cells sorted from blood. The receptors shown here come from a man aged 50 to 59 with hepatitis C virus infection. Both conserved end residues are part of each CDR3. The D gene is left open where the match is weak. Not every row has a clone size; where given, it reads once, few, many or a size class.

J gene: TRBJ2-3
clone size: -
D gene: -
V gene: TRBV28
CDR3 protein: CASLLGPRDLRDTQYF

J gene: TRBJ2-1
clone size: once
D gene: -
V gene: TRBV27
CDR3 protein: CASSSPGTAAYNEQFF

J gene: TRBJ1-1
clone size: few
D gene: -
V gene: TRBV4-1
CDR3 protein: CASSHQRGNTEAFF

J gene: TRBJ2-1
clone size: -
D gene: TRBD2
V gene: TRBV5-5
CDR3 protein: CASSGEIAGGTDEQFF

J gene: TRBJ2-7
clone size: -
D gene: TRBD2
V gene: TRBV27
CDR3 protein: CASSSGTSGAYEQYF

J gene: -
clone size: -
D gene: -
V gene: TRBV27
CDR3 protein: CASSLDKSYEQYF

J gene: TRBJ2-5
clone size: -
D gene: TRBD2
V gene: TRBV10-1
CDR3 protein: CASSESGTSGKEETQYF

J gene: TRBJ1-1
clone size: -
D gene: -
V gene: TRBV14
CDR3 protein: CASSHYHQNTEAFF

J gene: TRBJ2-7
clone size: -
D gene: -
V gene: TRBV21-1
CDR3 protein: CASSKGEGGSGYF

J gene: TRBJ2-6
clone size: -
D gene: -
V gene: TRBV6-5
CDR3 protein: CASSQGSGANVLTF

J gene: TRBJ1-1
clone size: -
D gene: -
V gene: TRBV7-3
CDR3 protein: CASSPVNTEAFF

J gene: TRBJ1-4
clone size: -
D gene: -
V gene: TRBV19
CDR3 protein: CASSGDATNEKLFF

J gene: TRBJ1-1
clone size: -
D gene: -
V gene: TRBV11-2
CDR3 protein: CASSPARVTNTEAFF

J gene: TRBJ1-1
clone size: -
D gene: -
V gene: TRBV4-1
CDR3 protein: CASSPLDSLNTEAFF

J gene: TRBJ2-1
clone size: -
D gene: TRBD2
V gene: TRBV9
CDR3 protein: CASSVVVAGVDNEQFF

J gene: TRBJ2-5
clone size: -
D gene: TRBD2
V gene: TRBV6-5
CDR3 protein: CASSYGRERETQYF

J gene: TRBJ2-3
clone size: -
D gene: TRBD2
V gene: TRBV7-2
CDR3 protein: CASSLDSGADTQYF

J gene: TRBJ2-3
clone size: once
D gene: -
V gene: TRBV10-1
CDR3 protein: CASSDRMTDTQYF

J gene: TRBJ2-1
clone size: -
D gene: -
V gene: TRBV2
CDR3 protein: CASSRTEYNEQFF

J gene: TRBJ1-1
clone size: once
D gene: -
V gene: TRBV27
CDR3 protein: CASSPGGDTEAFF

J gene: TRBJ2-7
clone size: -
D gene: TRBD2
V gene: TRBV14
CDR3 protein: CASSQVGLALNTYEQYF

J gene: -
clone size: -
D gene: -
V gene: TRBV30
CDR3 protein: CAWSIGSSYEQYF

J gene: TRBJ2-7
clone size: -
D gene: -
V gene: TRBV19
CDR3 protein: CASSIGQLTGEQYF

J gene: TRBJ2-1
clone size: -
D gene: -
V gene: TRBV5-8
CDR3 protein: CASSLEVGAYNEQFF

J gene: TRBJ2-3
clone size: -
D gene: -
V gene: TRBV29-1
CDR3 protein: CSVNTWDTQYF

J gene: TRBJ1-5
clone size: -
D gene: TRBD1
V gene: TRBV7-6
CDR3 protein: CASSPGQGNQPQHF

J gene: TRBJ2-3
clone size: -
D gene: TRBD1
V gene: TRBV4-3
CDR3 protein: CASSLRTGGASDTQYF

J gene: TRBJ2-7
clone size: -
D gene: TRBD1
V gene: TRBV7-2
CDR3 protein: CASSGPGQGIYEQYF